The T cell receptor beta chain described here comes from a study of blood T cell repertoires in COVID-19. Study-level information: Researchers got acute and convalescent COVID-19 samples from the United States, Italy and Spain. T cells, B-cell-depleted T cells, or PBMCs supplied cDNA or gDNA.

The sample holds many counts of this clone. Authors' data handling: Quantification of nucleated cells was approximated via reference gene primer amplification. Produced via immunoSEQ multiplex PCR; TCRdb's table is partial and in-frame only. That table gives V, J and clone size, and the DNA gave D and trimming. The data contain about 170,000 clones, almost 85% of them singletons. Germline trimming cut 3 bases from V and 3 bases from J; bases unmatched to any gene: 9. The CDR3 consists of 17 residues. The germline CDR1 and CDR2 sequences are SGHDT and YYEEEE. This receptor was taken from a young man with active or convalescent COVID-19. The chain carries TRBV5-6 and TRBJ2-2, with 9 nucleotides matching TRBD2. The sequencing input was peripheral blood. The CDR3 protein is CASSSYSGGEDTGELFF. The CDR3 bases are TGTGCCAGCAGCTCCTATAGCGGGGGCGAAGACACCGGGGAGCTGTTTTTT. The complete variable domain, with remaining parts taken from reference TRBV5-6 and TRBJ2-2, reads DAGVTQSPTHLIKTRGQQVTLRCSPKSGHDTVSWYQQALGQGPQFIFQYYEEEERQRGNFPDRFSGHQFPNYSSELNVNALLLGDSALYLCASSSYSGGEDTGELFFGEGSRLTVL.